This TCR beta chain comes out of a study of T cell changes during pregnancy in multiple sclerosis. Sequenced by immunoSEQ multiplex PCR; TCRdb stores in-frame clones only, minus some. The sample lists under 70,000 clones, less than 95% seen once, with 2.5% to 3% in the top ten. Germline CDR1 and CDR2: SGDLS and YYNGEE. Unmatched junction bases numbered 15, after V lost 4 bases and J lost 0 bases. The CDR3 consists of 20 residues. The chain combines TRBV9 with TRBJ2-1; TRBD2 aligns across 11 bases. This receptor was taken from a female donor with multiple sclerosis, enrolled in a pregnancy study. This sample comprised CD8+ T cells from peripheral blood mononuclear cells, obtained after pregnancy. This CDR3 reads CASSSTGTSGTMSSYNEQFF. Written as DNA, the CDR3 is TGTGCCAGCAGCTCAACCGGGACTAGCGGCACCATGAGCTCCTACAATGAGCAGTTCTTC.